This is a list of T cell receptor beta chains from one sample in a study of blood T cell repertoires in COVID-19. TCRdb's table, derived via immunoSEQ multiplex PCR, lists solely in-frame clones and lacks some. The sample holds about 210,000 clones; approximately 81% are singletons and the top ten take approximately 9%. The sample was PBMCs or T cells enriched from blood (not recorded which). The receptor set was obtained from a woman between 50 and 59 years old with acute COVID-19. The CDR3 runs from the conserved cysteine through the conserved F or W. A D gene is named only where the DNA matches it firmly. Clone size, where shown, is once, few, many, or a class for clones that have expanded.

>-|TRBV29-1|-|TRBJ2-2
TGCAGCGTAGGACAGAACACCGGGGAGCTGTTTTTT
CSVGQNTGELFF
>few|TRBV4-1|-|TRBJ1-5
TGCGCCAGCAGCCCCGAGGCGGGGCTTGGCAATCAGCCCCAGCATTTT
CASSPEAGLGNQPQHF
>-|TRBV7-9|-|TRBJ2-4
TGTGCCAGCAGCCTAAAGGTGCCGGCAGGTTCGAACATTCAGTACTTC
CASSLKVPAGSNIQYF
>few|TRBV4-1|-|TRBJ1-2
TGCGCCAGCAGCCAAGACGACAGAGCTAACTATGGCTACACCTTC
CASSQDDRANYGYTF
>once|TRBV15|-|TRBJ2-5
TGTGCCACCAGCAGAGATCCAGGAATGACAGAGACCCAGTACTTC
CATSRDPGMTETQYF
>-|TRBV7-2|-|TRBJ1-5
TGTGCCAGCAGCTCTCAGATGAATCAGCCCCAGCATTTT
CASSSQMNQPQHF
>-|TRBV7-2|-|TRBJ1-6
TGTGCCAGCAGCTATCCAGGGAAATCACCCCTCCACTTT
CASSYPGKSPLHF
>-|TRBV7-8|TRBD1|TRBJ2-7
TGTGCCAGCAGCTCGACACCGGGACAGAGCTCCTACGAGCAGTACTTC
CASSSTPGQSSYEQYF
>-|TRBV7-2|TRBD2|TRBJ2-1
TGTGCCAGCAGTCAAACCGGGACTAACAACAATGAGCAGTTCTTC
CASSQTGTNNNEQFF
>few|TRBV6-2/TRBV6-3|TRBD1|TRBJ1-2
TGTGCCAGCAGTCGACAGGGGCCGCGGGGCTACACCTTC
CASSRQGPRGYTF
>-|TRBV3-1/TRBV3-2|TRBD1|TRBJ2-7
TGTGCCAGCAGACAGACAGGGACCGGCGAGCAGTACTTC
CASRQTGTGEQYF
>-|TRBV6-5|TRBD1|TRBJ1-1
TGTGCCAGCACTTTACAGGGGGCTGAAGCTTTCTTT
CASTLQGAEAFF
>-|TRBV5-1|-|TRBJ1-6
TGCGCCAGCAGTGGGGCAGACCATTCACCCCTCCACTTT
CASSGADHSPLHF
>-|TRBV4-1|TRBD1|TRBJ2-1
TGCGCCAGCAGCTCGGGACAGGGGATGAATAATGAGCAGTTCTTC
CASSSGQGMNNEQFF
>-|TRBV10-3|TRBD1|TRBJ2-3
TGTGCCATCAGTGAGAGACAGGGAAACACAGATACGCAGTATTTT
CAISERQGNTDTQYF
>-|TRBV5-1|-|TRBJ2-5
TGCGCCAGCACCCCTGGTCCAGGGATCGAGACCCAGTACTTC
CASTPGPGIETQYF
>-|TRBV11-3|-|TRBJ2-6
TGTGCCAGCAGCTTAGTCCCGGACAACTCTGGGGCCAACGTCCTGACTTTC
CASSLVPDNSGANVLTF
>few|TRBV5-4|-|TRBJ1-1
TGTGCCAGCAGCTTTTTAAAACAGGGCTCCGGCACTGAAGCTTTCTTT
CASSFLKQGSGTEAFF
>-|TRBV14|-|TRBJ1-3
TGTGCCAGCCAAGTCCGGGGGGCAAACACCATATATTTT
CASQVRGANTIYF
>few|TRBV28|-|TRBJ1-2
TGTGCCAGCAGTGGCGGTTGGGGCTACACCTTC
CASSGGWGYTF
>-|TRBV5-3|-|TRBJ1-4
TGTGCCAGAAGCTTCCGTACAGGGCGACCTAATGAAAAACTGTTTTTT
CARSFRTGRPNEKLFF
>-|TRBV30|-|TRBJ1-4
TGTGCCGCCGGGGGTGGTTTTAATGAAAAACTGTTTTTT
CAAGGGFNEKLFF